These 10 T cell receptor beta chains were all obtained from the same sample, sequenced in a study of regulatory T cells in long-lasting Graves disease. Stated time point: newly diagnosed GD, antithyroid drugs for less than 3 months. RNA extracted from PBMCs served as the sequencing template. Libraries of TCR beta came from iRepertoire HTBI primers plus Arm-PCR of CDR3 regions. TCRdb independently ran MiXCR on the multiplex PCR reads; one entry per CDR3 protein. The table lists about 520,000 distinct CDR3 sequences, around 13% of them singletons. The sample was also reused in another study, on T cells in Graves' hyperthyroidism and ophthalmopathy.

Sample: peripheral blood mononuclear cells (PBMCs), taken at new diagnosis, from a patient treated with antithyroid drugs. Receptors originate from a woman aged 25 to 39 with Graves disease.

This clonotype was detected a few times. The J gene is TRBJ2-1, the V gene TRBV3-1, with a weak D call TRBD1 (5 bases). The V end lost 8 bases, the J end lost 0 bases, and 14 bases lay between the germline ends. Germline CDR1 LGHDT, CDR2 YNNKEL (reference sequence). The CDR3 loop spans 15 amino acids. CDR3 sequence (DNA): TGTGCCAGCGGACATGGCGGCCGCTCCTACAATGAGCAGTTCTTC. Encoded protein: CASGHGGRSYNEQFF.

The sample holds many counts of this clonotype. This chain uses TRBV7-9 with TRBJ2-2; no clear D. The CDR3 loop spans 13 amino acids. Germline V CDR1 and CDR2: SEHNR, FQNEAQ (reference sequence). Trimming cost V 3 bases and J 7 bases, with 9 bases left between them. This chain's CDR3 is CASSFRRGGELFF. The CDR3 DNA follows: TGTGCCAGCAGCTTCCGCCGTGGCGGGGAGCTGTTTTTT.

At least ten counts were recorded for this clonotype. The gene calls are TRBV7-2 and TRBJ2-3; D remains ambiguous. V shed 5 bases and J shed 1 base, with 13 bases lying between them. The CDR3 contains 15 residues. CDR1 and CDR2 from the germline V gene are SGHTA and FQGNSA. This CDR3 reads CASSPWGRGTDTQYF. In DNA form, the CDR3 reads TGTGCCAGCAGCCCCTGGGGAAGGGGCACAGATACGCAGTATTTT.

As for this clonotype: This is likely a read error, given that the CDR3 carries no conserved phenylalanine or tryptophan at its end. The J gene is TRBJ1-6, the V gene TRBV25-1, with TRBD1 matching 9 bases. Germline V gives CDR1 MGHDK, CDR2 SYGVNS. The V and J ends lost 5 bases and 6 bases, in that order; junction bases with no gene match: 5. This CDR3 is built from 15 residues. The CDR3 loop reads CASSPPGQGNSPLHL. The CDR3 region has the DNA TGTGCCAGCAGTCCCCCGGGACAGGGTAATTCACCCCTCCACTTG.

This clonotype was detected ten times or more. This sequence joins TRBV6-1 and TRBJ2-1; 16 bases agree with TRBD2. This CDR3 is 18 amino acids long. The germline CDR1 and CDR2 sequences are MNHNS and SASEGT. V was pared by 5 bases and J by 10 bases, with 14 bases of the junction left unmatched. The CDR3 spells CASSPGLAGGPDWGEQFF. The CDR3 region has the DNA TGTGCCAGCAGTCCGGGACTAGCGGGAGGGCCGGACTGGGGAGAGCAGTTCTTC.

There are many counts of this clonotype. CDR3 residues: CASSIGLAGANEQFF. The DNA for the CDR3 is TGTGCCAGTAGTATAGGGCTAGCGGGAGCAAATGAGCAGTTCTTC. The V and J genes are TRBV19 and TRBJ2-1, with 10 bases identical to TRBD2. This CDR3 is built from 15 residues. J gave up 7 bases and V 1 base, and 4 bases lay outside the gene matches. Germline lookup yields CDR1 LNHDA and CDR2 SQIVND (reference sequence).

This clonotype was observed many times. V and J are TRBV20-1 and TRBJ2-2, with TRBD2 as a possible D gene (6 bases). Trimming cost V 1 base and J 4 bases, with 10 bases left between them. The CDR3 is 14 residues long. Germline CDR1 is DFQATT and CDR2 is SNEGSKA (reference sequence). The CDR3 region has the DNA TGCAGTGCTAGAGGGCGGGGAATCACCGGGGAGCTGTTTTTT. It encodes CSARGRGITGELFF.

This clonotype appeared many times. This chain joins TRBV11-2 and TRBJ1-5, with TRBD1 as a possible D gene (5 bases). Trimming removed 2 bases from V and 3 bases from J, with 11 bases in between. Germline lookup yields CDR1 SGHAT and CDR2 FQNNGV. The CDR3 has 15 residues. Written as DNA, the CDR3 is TGTGCCAGCAGCTTATTTGGGGGACCCAATCAGCCCCAGCATTTT. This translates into CASSLFGGPNQPQHF.

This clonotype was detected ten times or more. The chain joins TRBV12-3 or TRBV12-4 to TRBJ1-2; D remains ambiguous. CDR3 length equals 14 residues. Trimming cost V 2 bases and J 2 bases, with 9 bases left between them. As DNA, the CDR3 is TGTGCCAGCAGTTTATTTCCTCAGAACTATGGCTACACCTTC. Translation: CASSLFPQNYGYTF.

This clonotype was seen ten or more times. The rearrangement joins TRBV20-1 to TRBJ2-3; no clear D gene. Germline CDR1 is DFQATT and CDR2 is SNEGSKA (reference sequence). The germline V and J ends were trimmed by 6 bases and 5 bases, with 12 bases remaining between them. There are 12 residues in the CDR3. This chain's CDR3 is CSAQLYLDTQYF. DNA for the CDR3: TGCAGTGCCCAACTTTACTTAGATACGCAGTATTTT.